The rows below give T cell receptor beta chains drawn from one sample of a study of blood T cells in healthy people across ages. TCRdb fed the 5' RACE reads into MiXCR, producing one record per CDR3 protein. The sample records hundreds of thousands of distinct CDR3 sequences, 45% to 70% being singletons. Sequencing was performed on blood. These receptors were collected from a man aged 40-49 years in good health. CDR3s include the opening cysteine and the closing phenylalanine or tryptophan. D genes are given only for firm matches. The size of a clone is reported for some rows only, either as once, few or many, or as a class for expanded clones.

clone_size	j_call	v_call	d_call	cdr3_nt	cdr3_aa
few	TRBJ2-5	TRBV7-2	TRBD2	TGTGCCAGCAGCCACGACGGGGGGGGGCAAGAGACCCAGTACTTC	CASSHDGGGQETQYF
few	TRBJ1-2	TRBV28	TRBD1	TGTGCCAGCACCCCGACAGGGCGGAACTATGGCTACACCTTC	CASTPTGRNYGYTF
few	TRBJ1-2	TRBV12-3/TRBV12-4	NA	TGTGCCAGCAGTCAGTCCCGTTGGGGGGCGATAGGTAATGGCTACACCTTC	CASSQSRWGAIGNGYTF
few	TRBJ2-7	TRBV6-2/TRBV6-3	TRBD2	TGTGCCAGCAGAACCCCTGCGGGAGGAACCTACGAGCAGTACTTC	CASRTPAGGTYEQYF
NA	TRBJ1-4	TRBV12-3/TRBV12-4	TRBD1	TGTGCCAGCCAAACGACCAGGGGGGGGCTGGGTTTGAATGAAAAACTGTTTTTT	CASQTTRGGLGLNEKLFF
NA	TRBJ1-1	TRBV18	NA	TGTGCCAGCTCACCCCCCCAGGGAGGGACTGAAGCTTTCTTT	CASSPPQGGTEAFF
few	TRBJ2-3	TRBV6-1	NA	TGTGCCAGCAATGTCGACGGTACGCAGTATTTT	CASNVDGTQYF
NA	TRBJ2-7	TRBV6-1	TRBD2	TGTGCCAGCAGTGACTCGGGAGGGCCTCTATACGAGCAGTACTTC	CASSDSGGPLYEQYF
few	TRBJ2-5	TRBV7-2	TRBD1	TGTGCCAGCAGCTCCCCGACAGGGGTAGGGACCCAGTACTTC	CASSSPTGVGTQYF
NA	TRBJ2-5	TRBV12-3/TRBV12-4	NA	TGTGCCAGCAGTCTTTTGGTAAAGACCCAGTACTTC	CASSLLVKTQYF
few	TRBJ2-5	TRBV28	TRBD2	TGTGCCAGCGCCCCCCTAGCGGGAGTAGGGGAGACCCAGTACTTC	CASAPLAGVGETQYF
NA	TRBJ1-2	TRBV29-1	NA	TGCAGCGTCGAGACAGCCTTCTATGGCTACACCTTC	CSVETAFYGYTF
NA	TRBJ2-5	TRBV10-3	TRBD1	TGTGCCATCAGTGAGAACCCCACAGGGGTGGGTATGGAGACCCAGTACTTC	CAISENPTGVGMETQYF
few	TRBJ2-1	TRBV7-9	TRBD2	TGTGCCAGCAGCTTAGAGACGGGACTAGCGGGGATCAATGAGCAGTTCTTC	CASSLETGLAGINEQFF
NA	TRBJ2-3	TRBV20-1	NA	TGCAGTGTTTCCCCGGCGCAGGGAGATACGCAGTATTTT	CSVSPAQGDTQYF
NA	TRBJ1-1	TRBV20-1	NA	TGCAGTGCTAGAGATTACAGGGAGTCCAACACTGAAGCTTTCTTT	CSARDYRESNTEAFF
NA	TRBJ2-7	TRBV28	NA	TGTGCCAGCAGATTCGGACACCAGAGCTCCTACGAGCAGTACTTC	CASRFGHQSSYEQYF
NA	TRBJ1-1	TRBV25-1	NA	TGTGCCAGCAGTGAATCCCTGGGGAATGCTGAAGCTTTCTTT	CASSESLGNAEAFF
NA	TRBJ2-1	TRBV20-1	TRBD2	TGCAGTGTTAAGCCACCCATAGGGACTAGCGGGAGCCGTGAGCAGTTCTTC	CSVKPPIGTSGSREQFF
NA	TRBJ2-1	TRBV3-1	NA	TGTGCCAGCAGCCAAGATACCGACGGATACTACAATGAGCAGTTCTTC	CASSQDTDGYYNEQFF
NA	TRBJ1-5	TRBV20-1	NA	TGCAGTGCTAGAGATTCTTCCGATTTGGGGATACAGCCCCAGCATTTT	CSARDSSDLGIQPQHF
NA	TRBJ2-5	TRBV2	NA	TGTGCTAGCACTGGTTTGTGGGCCTCGGAGACCCAGTACTTC	CASTGLWASETQYF
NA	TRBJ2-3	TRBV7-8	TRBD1	TGTGCCAGCAGCTTAGCCCGGCCTACGGGACAGGGGAACCCAGATACGCAGTATTTT	CASSLARPTGQGNPDTQYF
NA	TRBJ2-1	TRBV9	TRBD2	TGTGCCAGCGGGACTAGCCGAGCCCATGAGCAGTTCTTC	CASGTSRAHEQFF
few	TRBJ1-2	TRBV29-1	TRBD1	TGCAGCGGATGGACAGGGGGACGAGGCTACACCTTC	CSGWTGGRGYTF